These 6 T cell receptor beta chains share one sample of origin, sequenced in a study of blood T cells in healthy people across ages. For the second PCR, which ran for about 7 to 11 cycles, a sample-barcoded 5' primer and a J-beta primer mix were used. TCRdb fed the 5' RACE reads into MiXCR, producing one record per CDR3 protein. The sample yields hundreds of thousands of distinct CDR3 sequences, approximately 60% seen once. The sequenced sample consisted of blood. The source is a man aged 35 to 55 in good health.

This clonotype occurred many times. The chain links TRBV12-3 or TRBV12-4 to TRBJ2-4; tentatively, D is TRBD1 or TRBD2 (6 bases each). Trimming shortened V by 2 bases and J by 0 bases, and 20 bases separated the two germline ends. This CDR3 has 19 residues. This CDR3 is CASSLRSGAGPLAKNIQYF. Written as DNA, the CDR3 is TGTGCCAGCAGTTTACGCTCGGGGGCTGGACCTCTAGCCAAAAACATTCAGTACTTC.

This clonotype was seen just once. This rearrangement joins TRBV20-1 to TRBJ2-5, with a tentative D call TRBD1 (6 bases). The germline V gene encodes CDR1 DFQATT and CDR2 SNEGSKA (reference sequence). Deletions cut 0 bases from V and 7 bases from J, with 9 bases between. This CDR3 comprises 12 residues. CDR3 DNA sequence: TGCAGTGCTAGAGATACCAGGGGGACCCAGTACTTC. Protein: CSARDTRGTQYF.

This chain connects TRBV20-1 to TRBJ2-3; TRBD2 is a possible D gene (6 bases). Germline loops: CDR1 DFQATT, CDR2 SNEGSKA (reference sequence). The CDR3 covers 15 residues. The V and J ends lost 5 bases and 0 bases respectively, with 15 bases between them. For the CDR3, the DNA is TGCAGTGCTTCCCCCGGCGGGGTTAGCACAGATACGCAGTATTTT. Its protein is CSASPGGVSTDTQYF.

The chain combines TRBV6-2 or TRBV6-3 with TRBJ1-1; 8 bases align to TRBD1. Germline V CDR1 and CDR2: MNHEY, SVGEGT. V lost 5 bases to trimming and J lost 0 bases; unmatched junction nucleotides: 11. The CDR3 loop spans 17 amino acids. This CDR3 reads CASSKTGTGRMNTEAFF. The CDR3 bases are TGTGCCAGCAGTAAAACCGGGACAGGCCGCATGAACACTGAAGCTTTCTTT.

The chain has TRBV12-3 or TRBV12-4 and TRBJ2-3, with D possibly being TRBD1 or TRBD2 (5 bases each). The CDR3 is made up of 14 amino acids. Trimming stripped 7 bases from V and 8 bases from J, with 19 bases between. The CDR3 spells CASTRVNGGGTQYF. The CDR3 DNA is TGTGCCAGCACCAGGGTGAACGGTGGAGGTACGCAGTATTTT.

The rearrangement links TRBV25-1 to TRBJ2-6; 8 bases align to TRBD2. Germline loops: CDR1 MGHDK, CDR2 SYGVNS. V lost 3 bases, J lost 5 bases, and 9 bases stayed unmatched. The CDR3 totals 17 residues. The CDR3 loop reads CASSETGLVSRANVLTF. CDR3 coding DNA: TGTGCCAGCAGTGAGACGGGACTAGTCTCCCGGGCCAACGTCCTGACTTTC.